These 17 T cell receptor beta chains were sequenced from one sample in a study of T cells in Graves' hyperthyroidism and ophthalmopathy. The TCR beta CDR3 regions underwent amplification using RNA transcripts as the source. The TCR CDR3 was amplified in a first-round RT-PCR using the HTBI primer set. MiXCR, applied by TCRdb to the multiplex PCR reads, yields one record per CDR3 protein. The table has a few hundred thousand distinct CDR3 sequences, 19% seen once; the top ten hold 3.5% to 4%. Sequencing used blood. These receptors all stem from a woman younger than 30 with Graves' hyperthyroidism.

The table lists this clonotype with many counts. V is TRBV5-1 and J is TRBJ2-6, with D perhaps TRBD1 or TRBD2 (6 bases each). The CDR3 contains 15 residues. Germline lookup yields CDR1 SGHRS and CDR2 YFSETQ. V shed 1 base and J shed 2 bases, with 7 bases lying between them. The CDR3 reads CASSLRGAGANVLTF. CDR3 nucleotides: TGCGCCAGCAGCTTGAGGGGGGCTGGGGCCAACGTCCTGACTTTC. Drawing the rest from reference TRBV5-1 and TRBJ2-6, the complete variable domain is KAGVTQTPRYLIKTRGQQVTLSCSPISGHRSVSWYQQTPGQGLQFLFEYFSETQRNKGNFPGRFSGRQFSNSRSEMNVSTLELGDSALYLCASSLRGAGANVLTFGAGSRLTVL.

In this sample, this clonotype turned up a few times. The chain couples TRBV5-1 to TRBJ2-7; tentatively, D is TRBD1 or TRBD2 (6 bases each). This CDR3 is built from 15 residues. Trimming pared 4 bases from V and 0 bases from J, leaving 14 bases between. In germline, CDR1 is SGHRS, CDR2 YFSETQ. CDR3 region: CASSGAGDSSYEQYF. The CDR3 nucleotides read TGCGCCAGCAGCGGAGCAGGGGACTCCTCCTACGAGCAGTACTTC.

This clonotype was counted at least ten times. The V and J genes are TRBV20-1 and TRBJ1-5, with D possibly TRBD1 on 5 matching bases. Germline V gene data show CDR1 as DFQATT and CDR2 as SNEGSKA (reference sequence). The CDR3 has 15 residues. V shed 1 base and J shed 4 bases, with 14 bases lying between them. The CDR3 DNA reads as TGCAGTGCTAGAGGAGGCGGCGGGGGGAATCAGCCCCAGCATTTT. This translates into CSARGGGGGNQPQHF.

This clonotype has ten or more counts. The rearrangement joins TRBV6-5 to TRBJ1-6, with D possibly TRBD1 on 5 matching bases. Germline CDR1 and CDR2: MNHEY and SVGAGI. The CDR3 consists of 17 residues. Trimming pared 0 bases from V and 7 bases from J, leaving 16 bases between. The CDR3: CASSYSRTTHSNSPLHF. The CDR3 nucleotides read TGTGCCAGCAGTTACTCAAGGACAACCCACAGCAATTCACCCCTCCACTTT.

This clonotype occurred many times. CDR3 DNA: TGTGCCAGCAGTCAAACAGGGGGAGGTTACGAGCAGTACTTC. This encodes CASSQTGGGYEQYF. This chain joins TRBV6-1 and TRBJ2-7, with 8 bases aligning to TRBD1. The CDR3 extends over 14 amino acids. The V and J ends lost 5 bases and 4 bases, in that order; junction bases with no gene match: 7. CDR1 is MNHNS, CDR2 SASEGT, per germline.

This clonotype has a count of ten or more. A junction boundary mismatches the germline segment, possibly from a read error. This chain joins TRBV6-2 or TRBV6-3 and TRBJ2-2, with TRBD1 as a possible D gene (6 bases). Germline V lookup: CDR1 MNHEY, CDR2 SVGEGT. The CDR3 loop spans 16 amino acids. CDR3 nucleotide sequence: TGTGCCAGCAGTAACCCGGCCAGGGGCGACACCGGGGAGCCGTTTTTT. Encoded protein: CASSNPARGDTGEPFF.

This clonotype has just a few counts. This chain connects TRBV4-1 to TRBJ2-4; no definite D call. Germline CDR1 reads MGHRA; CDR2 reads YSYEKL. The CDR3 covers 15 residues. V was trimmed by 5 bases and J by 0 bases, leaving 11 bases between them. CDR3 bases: TGCGCCAGCAGCTCACCGGTCATAGCCAAAAACATTCAGTACTTC. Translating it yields CASSSPVIAKNIQYF.

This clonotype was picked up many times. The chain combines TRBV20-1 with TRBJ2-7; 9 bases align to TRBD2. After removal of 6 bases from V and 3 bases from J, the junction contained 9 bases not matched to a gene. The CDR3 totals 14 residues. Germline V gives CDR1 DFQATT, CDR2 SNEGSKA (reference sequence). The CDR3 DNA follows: TGCAGTGCCAAAATAGCGGGGGCCTACTACGAGCAGTACTTC. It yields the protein CSAKIAGAYYEQYF.

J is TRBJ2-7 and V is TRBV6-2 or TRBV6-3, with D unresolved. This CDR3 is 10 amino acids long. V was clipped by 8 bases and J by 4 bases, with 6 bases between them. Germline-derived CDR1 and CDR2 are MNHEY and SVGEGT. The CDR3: CASASYEQYF. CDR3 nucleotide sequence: TGTGCCAGCGCCAGTTACGAGCAGTACTTC.

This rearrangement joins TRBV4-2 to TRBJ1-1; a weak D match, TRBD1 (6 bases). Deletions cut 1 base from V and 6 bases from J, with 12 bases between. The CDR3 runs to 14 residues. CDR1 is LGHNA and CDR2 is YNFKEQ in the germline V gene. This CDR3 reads CASSQVSGGAEAFF. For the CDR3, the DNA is TGTGCCAGCAGCCAAGTATCTGGGGGCGCTGAAGCTTTCTTT.

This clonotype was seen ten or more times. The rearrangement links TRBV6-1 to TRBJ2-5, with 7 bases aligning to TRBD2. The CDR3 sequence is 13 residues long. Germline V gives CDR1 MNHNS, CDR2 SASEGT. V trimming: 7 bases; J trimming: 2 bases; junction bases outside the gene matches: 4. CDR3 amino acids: CASNRGGQETQYF. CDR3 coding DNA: TGTGCCAGCAACCGCGGGGGTCAAGAGACCCAGTACTTC.

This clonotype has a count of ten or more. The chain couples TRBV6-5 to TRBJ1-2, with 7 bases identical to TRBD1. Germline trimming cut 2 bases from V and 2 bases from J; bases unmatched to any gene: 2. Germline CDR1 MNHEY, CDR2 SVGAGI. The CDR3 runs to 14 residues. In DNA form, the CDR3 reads TGTGCCAGCAGTTACGTACAGGGGAACTATGGCTACACCTTC. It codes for CASSYVQGNYGYTF.

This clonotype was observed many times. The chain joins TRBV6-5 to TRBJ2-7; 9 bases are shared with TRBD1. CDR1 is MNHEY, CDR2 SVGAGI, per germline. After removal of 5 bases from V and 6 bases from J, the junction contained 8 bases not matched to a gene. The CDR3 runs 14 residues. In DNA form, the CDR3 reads TGTGCCAGCAGTCCGCCGGGACAGGGTGGCGAGCAGTACTTC. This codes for CASSPPGQGGEQYF.

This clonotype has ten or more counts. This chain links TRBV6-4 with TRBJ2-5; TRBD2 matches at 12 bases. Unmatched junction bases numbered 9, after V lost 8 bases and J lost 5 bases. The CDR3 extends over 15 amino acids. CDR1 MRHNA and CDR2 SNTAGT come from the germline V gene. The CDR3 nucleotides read TGTGCCAGCTCCGCTAGCGGGGGGGCCGGTGAGACCCAGTACTTC. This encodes CASSASGGAGETQYF.

The chain's CDR3 is CASSRPGAGKEETQYF. In nucleotides, the CDR3 is TGTGCCAGCTCACGCCCTGGAGCAGGGAAGGAAGAGACCCAGTACTTC. V is TRBV18 and J is TRBJ2-5; D might be TRBD1 (5 bases). The V end lost 4 bases, the J end lost 3 bases, and 18 bases lay between the germline ends. The V gene's germline CDR1 is KGHSH and CDR2 LQKENI. The CDR3 runs 16 residues.

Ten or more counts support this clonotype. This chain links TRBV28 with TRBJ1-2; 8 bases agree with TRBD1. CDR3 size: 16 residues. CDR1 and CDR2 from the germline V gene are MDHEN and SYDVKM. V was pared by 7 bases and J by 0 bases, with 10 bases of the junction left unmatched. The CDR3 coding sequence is TGTGCCAGCACTTTTACTTGGACAGGGCCTAACTATGGCTACACCTTC. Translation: CASTFTWTGPNYGYTF.

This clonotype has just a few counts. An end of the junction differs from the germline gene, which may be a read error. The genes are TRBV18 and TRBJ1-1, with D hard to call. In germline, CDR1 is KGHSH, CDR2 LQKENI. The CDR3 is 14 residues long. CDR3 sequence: CASPPLGRNTEAFF. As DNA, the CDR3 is TGTGCCAGCCCACCACTCGGACGGAACACTGAAGCTTTCTTT.